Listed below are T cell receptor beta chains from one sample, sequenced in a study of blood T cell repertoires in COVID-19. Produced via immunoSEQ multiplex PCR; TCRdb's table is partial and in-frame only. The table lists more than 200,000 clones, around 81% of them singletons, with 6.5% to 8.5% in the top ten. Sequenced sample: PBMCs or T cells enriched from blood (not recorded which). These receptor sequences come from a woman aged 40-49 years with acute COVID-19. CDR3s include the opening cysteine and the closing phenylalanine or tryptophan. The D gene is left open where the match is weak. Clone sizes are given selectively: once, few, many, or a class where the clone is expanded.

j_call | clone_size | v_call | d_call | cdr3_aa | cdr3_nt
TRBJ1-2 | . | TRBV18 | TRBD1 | CASSTGVGYTF | TGTGCCAGTTCCACAGGGGTCGGCTACACCTTC
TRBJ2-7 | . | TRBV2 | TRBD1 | CASSQDRGGYEQYF | TGTGCCAGCAGTCAAGACAGGGGGGGCTACGAGCAGTACTTC
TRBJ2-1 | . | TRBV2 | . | CASRGLDEQFF | TGTGCCAGCCGCGGTCTCGATGAGCAGTTCTTC
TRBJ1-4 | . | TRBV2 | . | CASIVGSNEKLFF | TGTGCCAGCATTGTCGGGTCTAATGAAAAACTGTTTTTT
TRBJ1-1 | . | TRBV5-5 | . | CASSPTTAQSEAFF | TGTGCCAGCAGCCCTACGACAGCGCAGAGTGAAGCTTTCTTT
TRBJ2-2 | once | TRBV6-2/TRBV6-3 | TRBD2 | CASSNSGRGRGTGELFF | TGTGCCAGCAGTAACTCCGGCCGAGGGAGGGGAACCGGGGAGCTGTTTTTT
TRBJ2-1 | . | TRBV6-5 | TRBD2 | CASSRGTSAYNEQFF | TGTGCCAGCAGCCGCGGGACTAGCGCATACAATGAGCAGTTCTTC
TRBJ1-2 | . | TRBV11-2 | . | CASSLDLTQGNYGYTF | TGTGCCAGCAGCTTAGATCTTACCCAGGGAAACTATGGCTACACCTTC
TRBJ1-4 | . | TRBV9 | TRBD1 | CASSLRTGGEKLFF | TGTGCCAGCAGCCTGCGGACAGGTGGCGAAAAACTGTTTTTT
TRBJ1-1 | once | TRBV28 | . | CASSFGGTHAFF | TGTGCCAGCAGTTTCGGGGGAACCCACGCTTTCTTT
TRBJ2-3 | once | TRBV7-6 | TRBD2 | CASSLASAGASDTQYF | TGTGCCAGCAGCTTAGCCTCCGCGGGAGCCTCAGATACGCAGTATTTT
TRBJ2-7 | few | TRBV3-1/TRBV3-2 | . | CASSLTGTLYEQYF | TGTGCCAGCAGCCTTACCGGGACTCTCTACGAGCAGTACTTC
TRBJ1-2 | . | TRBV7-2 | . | CASSSKGGRIYGYTF | TGTGCCAGCAGCTCAAAGGGGGGGCGGATCTATGGCTACACCTTC
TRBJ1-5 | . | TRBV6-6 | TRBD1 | CASIDRGRFQPQHF | TGTGCCAGCATCGACAGGGGGCGCTTTCAGCCCCAGCATTTT
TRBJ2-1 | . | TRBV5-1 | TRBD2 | CASSSTSGVYNEQFF | TGCGCCAGCAGCTCAACTAGCGGGGTGTACAATGAGCAGTTCTTC
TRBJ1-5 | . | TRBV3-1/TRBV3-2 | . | CASSQQGAQPQHF | TGTGCCAGCAGCCAACAGGGTGCACAGCCCCAGCATTTT
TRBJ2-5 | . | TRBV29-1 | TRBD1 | CSVGQGEGETQYF | TGCAGCGTTGGACAGGGGGAGGGGGAGACCCAGTACTTC
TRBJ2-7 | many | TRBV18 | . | CASSPTGAEQYF | TGTGCCAGCTCACCAACGGGTGCCGAGCAGTACTTC
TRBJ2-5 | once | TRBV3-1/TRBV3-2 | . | CASSPNRVPTETQYF | TGTGCCAGCAGCCCAAACAGGGTTCCGACGGAGACCCAGTACTTC
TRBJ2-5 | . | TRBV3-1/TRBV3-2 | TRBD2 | CASSQVAGTSGGETQYF | TGTGCCAGCAGCCAAGTGGCCGGGACTAGCGGGGGAGAGACCCAGTACTTC
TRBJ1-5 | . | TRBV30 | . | CAWSVQTNQPQHF | TGTGCCTGGAGTGTACAGACGAATCAGCCCCAGCATTTT
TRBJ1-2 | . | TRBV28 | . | CASSKQGRNGYTF | TGTGCCAGCAGTAAACAGGGTCGGAATGGCTACACCTTC
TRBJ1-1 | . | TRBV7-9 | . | CASTLMNTEAFF | TGTGCCAGCACCCTAATGAACACTGAAGCTTTCTTT
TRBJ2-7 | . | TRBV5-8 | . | CASSLGQGSSYEQYF | TGTGCCAGCAGCTTGGGGCAGGGGAGCTCCTACGAGCAGTACTTC
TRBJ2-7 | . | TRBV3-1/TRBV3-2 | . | CASSQRSVYEQYF | TGTGCCAGCAGCCAGAGATCCGTCTACGAGCAGTACTTC
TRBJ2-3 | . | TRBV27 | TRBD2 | CASSLSAGGGTDTQYF | TGTGCCAGCAGTTTATCGGCGGGAGGGGGGACAGATACGCAGTATTTT
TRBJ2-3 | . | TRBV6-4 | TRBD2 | CASSGGLHTDTQYF | TGTGCCAGCAGTGGGGGACTACACACAGATACGCAGTATTTT
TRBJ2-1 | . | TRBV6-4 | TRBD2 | CASSDSSRGGGDEQFF | TGTGCCAGCAGTGACTCGAGTCGGGGGGGCGGCGATGAGCAGTTCTTC
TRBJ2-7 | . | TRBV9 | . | CASSVEGRVGEQYF | TGTGCCAGCAGCGTAGAGGGCAGGGTAGGAGAGCAGTACTTC
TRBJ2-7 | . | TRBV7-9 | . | CASSFGGTVEQYF | TGTGCCAGCAGCTTTGGCGGGACGGTCGAGCAGTACTTC
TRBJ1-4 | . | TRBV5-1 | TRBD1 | CASSPDRVNEKLFF | TGCGCCAGCAGCCCGGACAGGGTTAATGAAAAACTGTTTTTT
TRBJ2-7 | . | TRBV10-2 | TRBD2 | CASSGEVVAGGLSIYEQYF | TGCGCCAGCAGTGGCGAAGTGGTAGCGGGGGGGCTTAGTATCTACGAGCAGTACTTC
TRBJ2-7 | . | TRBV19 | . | CASSPASSYEQYF | TGTGCCAGTAGTCCAGCGTCTTCCTACGAGCAGTACTTC
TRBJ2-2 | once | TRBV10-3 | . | CAIRPGHPTGELFF | TGTGCCATCAGGCCGGGACACCCCACCGGGGAGCTGTTTTTT
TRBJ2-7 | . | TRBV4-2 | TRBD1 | CASSPRDRGDEQYF | TGTGCCAGCAGCCCCCGGGACAGGGGAGACGAGCAGTACTTC
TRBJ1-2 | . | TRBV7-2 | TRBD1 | CASSSVRTGGLGGYTF | TGTGCCAGCAGCTCAGTTAGGACAGGGGGCCTTGGTGGCTACACCTTC
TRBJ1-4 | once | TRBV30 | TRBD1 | CAWSLGDSANEKLFF | TGTGCCTGGAGCCTAGGGGACAGCGCTAATGAAAAACTGTTTTTT
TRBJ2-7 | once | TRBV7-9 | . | CASSFDSYEQYF | TGTGCCAGCAGCTTTGACAGCTACGAGCAGTACTTC
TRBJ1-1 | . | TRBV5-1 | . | CASSFGMAGANTEAFF | TGCGCCAGCAGCTTCGGTATGGCAGGGGCGAACACTGAAGCTTTCTTT
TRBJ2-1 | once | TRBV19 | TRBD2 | CASKGLAGGPGNEQFF | TGTGCCAGTAAGGGACTAGCGGGAGGGCCGGGCAATGAGCAGTTCTTC
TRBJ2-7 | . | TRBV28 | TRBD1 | CASSSAYGTGTYEQYF | TGTGCCAGCAGCTCCGCGTACGGGACAGGGACCTACGAGCAGTACTTC
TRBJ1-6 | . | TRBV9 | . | CASSVRLGGPLHF | TGTGCCAGCAGCGTCCGTCTTGGAGGACCCCTCCACTTT
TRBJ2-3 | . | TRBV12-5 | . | CASGHSGGVTDTQYF | TGTGCTAGTGGCCATAGCGGAGGGGTCACAGATACGCAGTATTTT
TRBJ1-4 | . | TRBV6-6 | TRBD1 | CASSRHKLGQDNEKLFF | TGTGCCAGCAGTCGGCATAAATTGGGACAGGATAATGAAAAACTGTTTTTT
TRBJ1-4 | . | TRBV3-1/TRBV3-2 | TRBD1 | CASSQEDLGQGNEKLFF | TGTGCCAGCAGCCAAGAGGATCTGGGACAGGGAAATGAAAAACTGTTTTTT
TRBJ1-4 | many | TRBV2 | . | CASSVFRTQNEKLFF | TGTGCCAGCAGTGTTTTTCGAACACAGAATGAAAAACTGTTTTTT
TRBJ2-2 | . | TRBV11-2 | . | CASSLGASGTGELFF | TGTGCCAGCAGCCTAGGGGCCTCCGGTACCGGGGAGCTGTTTTTT
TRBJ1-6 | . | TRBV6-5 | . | CASTPTRESPLHF | TGTGCCAGCACCCCGACTAGGGAATCACCCCTCCACTTT